These 9 T cell receptor beta chains originate from one sample sequenced in a study of cytomegalovirus exposure and HLA in healthy donors. TCRdb's table, derived via immunoSEQ multiplex PCR, lists solely in-frame clones and lacks some. The sample shows roughly 150,000 clones, 80% to 85% of them seen only once. Specimen: PBMCs. The receptors derive from a man aged 25 to 40 in good health and CMV-seropositive.

V is TRBV5-8 and J is TRBJ1-2; D perhaps matches TRBD1 (5 bases). The CDR3 sequence is 12 residues long. V was clipped by 4 bases and J by 6 bases, with 10 bases between them. CDR1 SGHTS and CDR2 YDEGEE come from the germline V gene. The CDR3 here is CASSPLGDGYTF. The CDR3 DNA follows: TGTGCCAGCAGCCCCCTAGGGGATGGCTACACCTTC.

This sequence joins TRBV4-3 and TRBJ1-6; no clear D. The CDR3 contains 13 residues. Germline CDR1 reads LGHNA; CDR2 reads YSLEER. Trimming removed 0 bases at V and 10 bases at J, with 7 bases between. This CDR3 reads CASSQDAGSPLHF. DNA of the CDR3: TGCGCCAGCAGCCAAGACGCCGGGTCACCCCTCCACTTT.

The chain employs TRBV28 and TRBJ2-7, with TRBD2 identical over 13 bases. Trimming at V came to 1 base and at J to 0 bases, leaving 6 bases not matched to a gene. The CDR3 extends over 18 amino acids. CDR1 MDHEN and CDR2 SYDVKM come from the germline V gene. The chain's CDR3 is CASSLYRLAGGPSYEQYF. The CDR3 DNA sequence: TGTGCCAGCAGTTTATACCGACTAGCGGGGGGCCCCTCCTACGAGCAGTACTTC.

The CDR3 coding sequence is TGCGCCAGCAGTGAGCCTCACAGTCCAGATACGCAGTATTTT. Protein: CASSEPHSPDTQYF. The chain has TRBV10-2 and TRBJ2-3; D unresolved. The CDR3 spans 14 residues. Germline CDR1 is WSHSY and CDR2 is SAAADI. V lost 2 bases and J lost 4, with 10 bases in between.

The sample holds one count of this clone. The chain is built from TRBV28 and TRBJ2-5; D unresolved. Germline V CDR1 and CDR2: MDHEN, SYDVKM. Trimming cost V 6 bases and J 1 base, with 12 bases left between them. This CDR3 contains 14 residues. The CDR3 region is CASSQVATQETQYF. The CDR3 nucleotides read TGTGCCAGCAGCCAGGTCGCCACCCAAGAGACCCAGTACTTC.

The rearrangement uses TRBV7-6 and TRBJ2-3, with D possibly being TRBD1 (5 bases). V lost 0 bases, J lost 4 bases, and 8 bases lay in between. CDR3 size: 14 residues. CDR1 is SGHVS, CDR2 FNYEAQ, per germline. The CDR3 bases are TGTGCCAGCAGCTTAGCGGTCAGGGCAGATACGCAGTATTTT. Protein sequence: CASSLAVRADTQYF.

This clone was seen only once. The chain combines TRBV28 with TRBJ1-5, with 11 bases aligning to TRBD1. In germline, CDR1 is MDHEN, CDR2 SYDVKM. The CDR3 contains 16 residues. Trimming removed 3 bases from V and 7 bases from J; junction bases left unmatched: 8. The CDR3 coding sequence is TGTGCCAGCAGTTTTTCCGGGACAGGGGGGGTCCAGCCCCAGCATTTT. Encoded protein: CASSFSGTGGVQPQHF.

The chain recombines TRBV6-1 with TRBJ1-2; 12 bases fit TRBD1. V was pared by 6 bases and J by 4 bases, with 6 bases of the junction left unmatched. The CDR3 is made up of 15 amino acids. Germline CDR1 is MNHNS and CDR2 is SASEGT. The CDR3 here is CASREGTGGGYGYTF. CDR3 nucleotides: TGTGCCAGCAGAGAGGGGACAGGGGGCGGCTATGGCTACACCTTC.

The chain combines TRBV5-4 with TRBJ2-7; 7 bases are shared with TRBD1. The CDR3 runs 13 residues. The V gene's germline CDR1 is SGHNT and CDR2 YYREEE (reference sequence). V shed 2 bases and J 4 bases; nucleotides not matched to a gene: 3. The CDR3 region is CASSLGGQYEQYF. CDR3 nucleotides: TGTGCCAGCAGCTTAGGGGGACAGTACGAGCAGTACTTC.